This TCR beta chain was profiled in a study of shared clonotypes between healthy human individuals. The overall study: The study drew on two women and a few men aged 18 to 49 as donors.

As processed by the authors: ImmunoSEQ only sent back junction sequences with no quality scores, so filtering was done differently. Clones were sequenced by immunoSEQ multiplex PCR, and TCRdb holds only the in-frame ones, with some missing. That table furnishes V, J and clone size, whereas the DNA furnished D and trimming. Here the sample spans 600,000 to 750,000 clones, around 70% being singletons. The sequence came from a woman aged 25 to 39 in good health. The sample comprised memory CD4+ T cells sorted from blood. Regarding subset: CD45RA-negative fraction.

CDR3 region: CASSPSVGTGANVLTF. The CDR3 DNA reads as TGTGCCAGCTCACCAAGTGTAGGCACTGGGGCCAACGTCCTGACTTTC. This chain joins TRBV18 and TRBJ2-6; D gene uncertain. This CDR3 comprises 16 residues. From germline, CDR1 is KGHSH and CDR2 LQKENI. The V end lost 2 bases, the J end lost 2 bases, and 10 bases lay between the germline ends.